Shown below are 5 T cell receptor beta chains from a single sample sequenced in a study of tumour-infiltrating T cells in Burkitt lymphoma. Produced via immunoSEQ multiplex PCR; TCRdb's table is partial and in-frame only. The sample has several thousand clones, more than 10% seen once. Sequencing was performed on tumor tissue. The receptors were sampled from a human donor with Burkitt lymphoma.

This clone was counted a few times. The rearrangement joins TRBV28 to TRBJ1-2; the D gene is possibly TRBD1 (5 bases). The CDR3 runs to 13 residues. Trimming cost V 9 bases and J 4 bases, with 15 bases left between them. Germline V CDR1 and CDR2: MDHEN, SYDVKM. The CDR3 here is CASKQERFYGYTF. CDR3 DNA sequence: TGTGCCAGTAAACAGGAGCGATTCTATGGCTACACCTTC.

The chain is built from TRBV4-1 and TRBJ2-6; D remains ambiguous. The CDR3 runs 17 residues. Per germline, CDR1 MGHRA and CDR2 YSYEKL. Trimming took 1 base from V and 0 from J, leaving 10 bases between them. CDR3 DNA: TGCGCCAGCAGCCAAGGGGATAGTCTCTCTGGGGCCAACGTCCTGACTTTC. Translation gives CASSQGDSLSGANVLTF.

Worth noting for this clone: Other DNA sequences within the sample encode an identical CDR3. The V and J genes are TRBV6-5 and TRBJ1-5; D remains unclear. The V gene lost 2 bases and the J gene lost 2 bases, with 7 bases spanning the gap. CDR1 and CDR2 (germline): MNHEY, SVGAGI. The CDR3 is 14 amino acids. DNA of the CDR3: TGTGCCAGCAGTTACGGCGGGGGCAATCAGCCCCAGCATTTT. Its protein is CASSYGGGNQPQHF.

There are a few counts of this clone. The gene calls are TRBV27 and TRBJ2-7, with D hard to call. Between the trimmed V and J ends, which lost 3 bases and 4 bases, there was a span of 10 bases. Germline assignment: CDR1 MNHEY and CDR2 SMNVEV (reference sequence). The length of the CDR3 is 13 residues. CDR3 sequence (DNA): TGTGCCAGCAGTTTCTTCGGTGGTTACGAGCAGTACTTC. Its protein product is CASSFFGGYEQYF.

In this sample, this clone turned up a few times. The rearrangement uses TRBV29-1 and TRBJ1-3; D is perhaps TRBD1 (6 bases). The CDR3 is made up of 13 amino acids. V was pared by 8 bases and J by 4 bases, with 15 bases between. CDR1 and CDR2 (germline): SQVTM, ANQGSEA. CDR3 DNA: TGCAGCATATCCACAGGGAACGGAAACACCATATATTTT. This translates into CSISTGNGNTIYF.